This T cell receptor beta chain was obtained from a study of T cell responses to AZD1222 COVID-19 vaccine. Study in general: Second-dose schedules of about 4 or about 12 weeks were combined.

Some clones are missing from TCRdb's copy, which holds only in-frame ones; the method was immunoSEQ multiplex PCR. The sample shows 200,000 or so clones, approximately 92% of them seen only once. Notes on the study in general: Repertoire samples came only from after the peak T cell response. Donors were chiefly white British, with a greater number of females, and clonal diversity was perhaps underestimated. The breadth and depth of Spike-specific TCRs increased once two AZD1222 doses had been given.

The CDR3 runs 18 residues. Germline lookup yields CDR1 SGHRS and CDR2 YFSETQ. Trimming left V 3 bases short and J 0 bases short, with 16 bases between. A remark on this clone: Its antigen is not known.

The TCR was taken from an adult in good health. The chain couples TRBV5-1 to TRBJ2-6; either TRBD1 or TRBD2 may fit D (5 bases each). This sample comprised peripheral blood, obtained on day 0 of AZD1222 vaccination. CDR3 coding DNA: TGCGCCAGCAGCTCGGGGACCCACTTGACCTCTGGGGCCAACGTCCTGACTTTC. Its translation is CASSSGTHLTSGANVLTF.